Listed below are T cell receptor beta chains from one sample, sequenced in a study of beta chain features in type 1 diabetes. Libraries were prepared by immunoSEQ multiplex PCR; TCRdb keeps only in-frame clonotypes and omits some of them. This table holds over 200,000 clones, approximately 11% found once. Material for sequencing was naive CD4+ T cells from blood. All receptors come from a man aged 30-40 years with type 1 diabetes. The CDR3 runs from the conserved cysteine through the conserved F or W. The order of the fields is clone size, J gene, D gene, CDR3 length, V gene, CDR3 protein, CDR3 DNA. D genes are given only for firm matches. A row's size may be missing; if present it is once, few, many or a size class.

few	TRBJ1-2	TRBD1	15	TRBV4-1	CASSRRQGTGYGYTF	TGCGCCAGCAGCCGACGACAGGGAACGGGCTATGGCTACACCTTC
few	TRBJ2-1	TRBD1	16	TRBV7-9	CASSSGTGYSYNEQFF	TGTGCCAGCAGCTCCGGGACAGGGTACTCCTACAATGAGCAGTTCTTC
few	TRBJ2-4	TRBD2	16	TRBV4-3	CASSQERLAGGNIQYF	TGCGCCAGCAGCCAAGAAAGACTAGCCGGGGGGAACATTCAGTACTTC
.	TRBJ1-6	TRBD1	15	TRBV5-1	CASSSRTGGGSPLHF	TGCGCCAGCAGCTCCCGGACAGGGGGTGGTTCACCCCTCCACTTT
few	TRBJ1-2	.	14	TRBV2	CASRVTRRESGYTF	TGTGCCAGCAGGGTGACAAGGAGGGAGAGTGGCTACACCTTC
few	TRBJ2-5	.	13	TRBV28	CASSLGYQETQYF	TGTGCCAGCAGTTTGGGCTATCAAGAGACCCAGTACTTC
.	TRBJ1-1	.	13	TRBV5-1	CASSGQVNTEAFF	TGCGCCAGCAGCGGCCAGGTAAACACTGAAGCTTTCTTT
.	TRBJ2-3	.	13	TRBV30	CAWSNQRADTQYF	TGTGCCTGGTCGAACCAGCGGGCAGATACGCAGTATTTT
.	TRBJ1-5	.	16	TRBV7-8	CASSLGLVRSNQPQHF	TGTGCCAGCAGCTTAGGGCTGGTTCGAAGCAATCAGCCCCAGCATTTT
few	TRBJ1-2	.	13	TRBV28	CASRGRGGYGYTF	TGTGCCAGCAGAGGGAGGGGAGGCTATGGCTACACCTTC
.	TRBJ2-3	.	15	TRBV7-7	CASSATSSRGDTQYF	TGTGCTAGCAGCGCTACGTCCTCACGGGGAGATACGCAGTATTTT
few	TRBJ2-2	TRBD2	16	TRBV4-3	CASSLLAGTPTGELFF	TGCGCCAGCAGCCTCTTAGCGGGGACGCCCACCGGGGAGCTGTTTTTT
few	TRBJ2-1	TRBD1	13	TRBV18	CASSQGQGNEQFF	TGTGCCAGCTCACAGGGACAGGGCAATGAGCAGTTCTTC
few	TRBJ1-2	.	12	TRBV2	CASSDRDYGYTF	TGTGCCAGCAGTGACAGGGACTATGGCTACACCTTC
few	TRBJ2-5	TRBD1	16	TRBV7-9	CASSLGGTARQETQYF	TGTGCCAGCAGCTTAGGAGGGACAGCCAGGCAAGAGACCCAGTACTTC
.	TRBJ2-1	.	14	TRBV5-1	CASSPGSGEDEQFF	TGCGCCAGCAGCCCGGGGTCCGGGGAGGATGAGCAGTTCTTC
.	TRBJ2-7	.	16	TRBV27	CASSLRGSGGGYEQYF	TGTGCCAGCAGTTTGCGGGGATCGGGGGGCGGCTACGAGCAGTACTTC
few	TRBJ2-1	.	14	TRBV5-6	CASSKGGGATEQFF	TGTGCCAGCAGCAAAGGAGGTGGTGCTACTGAGCAGTTCTTC
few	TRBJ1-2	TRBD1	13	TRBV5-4	CASSPRDRVAYTF	TGTGCCAGCAGCCCCAGGGACAGGGTTGCCTACACCTTC
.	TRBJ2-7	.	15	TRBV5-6	CASSLGGHGDYEQYF	TGTGCCAGCAGCTTGGGAGGTCACGGTGACTACGAGCAGTACTTC
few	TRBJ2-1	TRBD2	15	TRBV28	CASSRHNSGGTEQFF	TGTGCCAGCAGCCGACACAATAGCGGGGGGACTGAGCAGTTCTTC
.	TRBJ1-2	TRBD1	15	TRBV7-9	CASSRGQGNNYGYTF	TGTGCCAGCAGCAGGGGACAGGGGAATAACTATGGCTACACCTTC
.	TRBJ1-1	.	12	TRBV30	CAWRTGSAEAFF	TGTGCCTGGCGAACAGGGAGCGCTGAAGCTTTCTTT
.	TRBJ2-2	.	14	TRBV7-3	CASSEGPGTGELFF	TGTGCCAGCAGCGAAGGTCCAGGAACCGGGGAGCTGTTTTTT
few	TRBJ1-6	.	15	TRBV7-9	CASSLEAGSGSPLHF	TGTGCCAGCAGCTTAGAAGCGGGTTCTGGCTCACCCCTCCACTTT
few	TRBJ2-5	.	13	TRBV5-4	CASSLTREETQYF	TGTGCCAGCAGCTTGACCCGGGAGGAGACCCAGTACTTC
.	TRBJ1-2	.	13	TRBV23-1	CASSPPLGSGYTF	TGCGCCAGCAGTCCACCCCTAGGGAGTGGCTACACCTTC
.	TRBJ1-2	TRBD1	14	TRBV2	CASSRDRGDRGYTF	TGTGCCAGCAGTAGGGACAGGGGGGATCGTGGCTACACCTTC
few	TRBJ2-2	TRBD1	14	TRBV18	CASSTDRDTGELFF	TGTGCCAGCTCAACGGACAGGGATACCGGGGAGCTGTTTTTT
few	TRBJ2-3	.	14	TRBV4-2	CASSQETSSDTQYF	TGTGCCAGCAGCCAAGAAACTAGTTCAGATACGCAGTATTTT
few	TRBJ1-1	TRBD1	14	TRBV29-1	CSVVTFGQGAQAFF	TGCAGCGTCGTGACCTTTGGACAGGGGGCTCAAGCTTTCTTT
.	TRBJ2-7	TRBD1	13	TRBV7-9	CASSWDRSYEQYF	TGTGCCAGCAGCTGGGACAGATCCTACGAGCAGTACTTC
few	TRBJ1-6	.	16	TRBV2	CASSGGEFSYNSPLHF	TGTGCCAGCAGTGGGGGGGAATTCTCCTATAATTCACCCCTCCACTTT
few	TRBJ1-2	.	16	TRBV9	CASSVATGRANYGYTF	TGTGCCAGCAGCGTAGCTACGGGGAGAGCTAACTATGGCTACACCTTC
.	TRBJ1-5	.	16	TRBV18	CASSPSVVLGNQPQHF	TGTGCCAGCTCCCCAAGTGTGGTTTTAGGCAATCAGCCCCAGCATTTT
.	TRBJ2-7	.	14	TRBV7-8	CASSLRGLSYEQYF	TGTGCCAGCAGCTTGAGAGGGCTCTCCTACGAGCAGTACTTC
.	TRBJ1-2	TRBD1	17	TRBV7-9	CASSLPRTGRPFYGYTF	TGTGCCAGCAGTTTACCAAGGACAGGGAGACCCTTTTATGGCTACACCTTC
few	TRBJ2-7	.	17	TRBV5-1	CASSSPSRRSDRGEQYF	TGCGCCAGCAGCTCCCCTTCGAGACGCAGCGATAGGGGCGAGCAGTACTTC
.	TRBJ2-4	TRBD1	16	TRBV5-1	CASSRGQGVKSNIQYF	TGCGCCAGCAGCAGGGGACAGGGGGTGAAGTCGAACATTCAGTACTTC